Sequencing of this T cell receptor beta chain was carried out in a study of CXCR3-negative and CXCR3-positive naive CD8 T cells. On this clonotype: Its antigen is unknown.

UMI-tagged TRB cDNA libraries were built via 5' RACE. Each CDR3 protein gets one entry in TCRdb, which reprocessed the 5' RACE reads and gives no DNA. Recorded for this sample: approximately 100,000 distinct CDR3 sequences. Germline loops: CDR1 SGHKS, CDR2 YYEKEE (reference sequence). This CDR3 region has 14 residues. Points from the study as a whole: The TRBV-TRBJ usage of naive CXCR3-negative and CXCR3-positive cells was similar, but that of memory cells differed. CXCR3-expressing naive cells carried TRB CDR3s more hydrophobic than those of CXCR3-negative naive cells.

By phenotype, naive CD8+ T cells were CD45RO-CCR7+CD27+CD95-. This rearrangement joins TRBV5-5 to TRBJ2-3; TCRdb outputs TRBD1, but without DNA this stays unchecked. Sequenced sample: naive CXCR3- CD8+ T cells from blood. Described subset: CD45RO-CCR7+CD27+CD95- naive CD8+ T cells lacking CXCR3 (TNR3-). The sequence was obtained from a human donor in good health. Some clones in this sample may be carry-over from other donors' samples. CDR3 sequence reads: CASSFWTDSDTQYF.